This T cell receptor beta chain was sequenced in a study of cytomegalovirus exposure and HLA in healthy donors (dated by TCRdb to 2017 to 2019). Some background on the complete study: In an earlier analysis of approximately 640 of the donors, approximately 300 Gb of sequence data and 90 million to 120 million unique TCR beta sequences from 150 million to 200 million T cells were reported. An early release that covered more than 550 HLA-typed donors contained about 300 gigabases of sequencing data and 70 million to 100 million unique TCR sequences. Of the 350 to 450 genotyped donors, roughly 80% were placed in the genetic ancestry cluster associated with self-reported Caucasian donors. The aim of the study was to test whether cataloging public T cell receptors could identify signatures of past pathogen exposure. The study used immunosequencing to profile the T cell repertoires of 666 subjects and linked those repertoires to cytomegalovirus serostatus. In addition to the first cohort of 650 to 750 subjects, a separate validation cohort of over 90 different subjects was used. To predict cytomegalovirus infection status, the study brought together high-throughput TCR immunosequencing, statistical association of individual TCRs with disease status, and machine learning. To study patterns of TCR occurrence, a later analysis re-analyzed previously published TCR beta repertoires from 700 or so donors and added high-resolution HLA genotyping. In the later analysis, no new phenotypic data were used to find candidate immune exposures; instead, reliance was placed on TCR beta sequences and their occurrence across donors. In an earlier analysis of roughly 540 of the donors, high-throughput TCR beta sequencing was used to judge whether each TCR beta V gene segment behaved as functional or pseudogenic. Alongside the repertoire data, information on donor age, sex, ethnicity and CMV serostatus was compiled. A later genetic analysis used genome-wide SNP genotypes for about three fifths of the roughly 700 donors, treating that subset as a discovery cohort. All discovery cohort repertoires had been generated on a single sequencing platform. Both class I and class II loci were covered by HLA typing, at four-digit resolution. The number of donors typed differed by locus, with roughly 629-640 for A, B, C, DRB1 and DQB1, more than 500 for DQA1, 600 to 610 for DPA1, and some 450 for DPB1. Roughly 5 DR-DQ haplotypes were treated as single units for association and clustering because of strong linkage in the cohort. On average, over 200,000 unique TCR beta nucleotide sequences were sequenced per donor among a few hundred genotyped donors of the cohort, with 15% to 20% of those sequences being non-productive.

This clone was detected once. Its antigen has not been determined. No base quality information exists; no much larger clone differs at one position. Study-wide conclusions, independent of this receptor: The only immune exposure information available for the cohort was CMV serostatus. Because counts were too low, about 18 rarely observed V segments, including chromosome 9 orphons, were excluded from the earlier analysis of several hundred of the donors. According to a later analysis, parvovirus B19, influenza, CMV and Epstein-Barr virus appeared linked to several top co-occurrence clusters. Because HLA typing was unavailable for some donors at each locus, only the typed subset was used in association tests. Because the 87-base-pair reads could not distinguish some IMGT-functional V segments, including TRBV6-2 and TRBV6-3, those segments were excluded. Three of the identified cytomegalovirus-associated TCR beta chains were confirmed in vitro to be specific for cytomegalovirus antigens. Assigning TCR associations to individual alleles was difficult when HLA alleles, especially DR and DQ, strongly co-occurred. The study listed approximately 160 TCR beta chains as associated with cytomegalovirus. The presence/absence analyses assumed that sequencing depth was roughly uniform across donors, and that assumption may not be true. A later genetic analysis associated a missense DCLRE1C variant with V-gene and J-gene trimming of TCR beta chains, and an independent cohort replicated the association. The cohort was sequenced for TCR beta chains only, and without alpha or paired-chain data the features that could be detected were limited. Across donors, most TCR sequences were observed very rarely, whereas some public TCRs were present in many individuals. A later analysis found that most CMV-associated TCR beta chains appeared HLA-restricted, with HLA associations seemingly driven largely by CMV exposure. Broadly in line with IMGT annotations, most TCR beta V segments showed up in productive rearrangements about 87% or about 30% of the time in an earlier analysis of about 500 of the donors. Compared with the roughly 600-donor mean, donors in an Asian-associated ancestry cluster had fewer N-insertions in productive TCRs, according to a later genetic analysis. A later analysis associated some 17,000 TCR beta sequences with specific HLA alleles at a false discovery rate of 0.05. A further reported finding was that TCR beta sequences accurately predicted the HLA-A and HLA-B alleles for most subjects in the first cohort. The sequencing pipeline was judged likely to have produced a cluster of highly shared sequence variants as a technical artifact. Linkage disequilibrium might explain the correlated functional status among segregating V segments, but an unknown experimental factor could not be excluded. The authors suggested that the approach could potentially be generalized to other disease states and immunological phenotypes. The classifier was reported to diagnose cytomegalovirus status with high specificity and sensitivity in both the original and validation cohorts. A later analysis found that HLA-associated TCR beta chains were more clonally expanded and had lower generation probabilities than equally common non-associated chains. According to a later analysis, TCR association rates differed among HLA loci, with DRB1 alleles showing the most associated TCRs and HLA-C alleles showing the fewest.

V ends up 3 bases short and J 4 bases short, with an unmatched junction base count of 8. The CDR3 starts with the cysteine, ends with the phenylalanine, and has 15 residues. Left in the record is the CDR3 DNA by itself, 45 bases read in frame from the first base. Looking up the germline V gene yields CDR1 SGHTA and CDR2 FQGNSA. The cohort was made up of 500 to 850 healthy bone marrow donors. All cohort members were sampled while nominally healthy, although unrecorded immune exposures were likely present. The donor tested CMV seronegative, placing the donor among the roughly 350 seronegative members of the cohort. Each donor provided a peripheral blood sample, and peripheral blood mononuclear cells were used for TCR beta sequencing. The Qiagen DNeasy Blood Extraction Kit was used to extract genomic DNA from the blood cell samples. Library construction relied on the immunoSEQ multiplex PCR assay. For the multiplex PCR, a mixture combining 60 forward primers for TCR Vbeta segments and 13 reverse primers for TCR Jbeta segments was used. The CDR3 region of rearranged TCR beta genes was amplified from genomic DNA with a multiplex PCR assay. On the Illumina HiSeq System, the amplified TCR beta libraries were sequenced as 87-base-pair reads. Regarding the original processing steps: In a later analysis, tens of millions of unique TCR beta chains were counted across the roughly 610 repertoires, and some 10 million of these chains were shared by at least two donors. Raw reads were error-corrected and collapsed into unique sequences by a nearest-neighbor algorithm in which closely related sequences were merged to remove PCR and sequencing errors. Alignment of CDR3 sequences to IMGT reference sequences was used to assign V, D and J gene segments. Each retained sequence needed at least a six-nucleotide match to both a V gene segment and a J gene segment. Rearrangements were classified as productive when the CDR3 lacked stop codons and remained in frame with V and J, and all other rearrangements were classified as non-productive. Following IMGT convention, CDR3 was defined as the stretch from the second conserved V-encoded cysteine up to the conserved J-encoded phenylalanine. The earlier analysis of about 570 of the donors excluded any sequence lacking an unambiguous match to a single V gene segment. An earlier analysis of 587 of the donors called V segments functional above 56.7% productive rearrangements and segregating when the between-donor standard deviation exceeded 5%. A statistical classification framework was developed to diagnose cytomegalovirus status using the catalog of TCR beta chain sequences. In a later analysis, V and J genes were assigned by comparing TCR nucleotide sequences against IMGT/GENE-DB human TR gene sequences. The TCRdist pipeline was used in a later analysis to assign CDR3 sequences and most-parsimonious VDJ recombination scenarios. In a later analysis, every TCR beta chain was defined by the combination of its CDR3 amino acid sequence and its V-gene family, and reads without a unique V-gene family were dropped. In a later analysis, 550 to 650 highly shared, low-generation-probability nucleotide sequences were removed to address suspected cross-contamination and a sequencing artifact. In a later analysis, a clonal expansion index for each public chain was calculated from normalized within-repertoire ranks of inferred template counts. In a later analysis, generation probabilities were computed using a VDJ recombination model fitted to out-of-frame rearrangements, and the results were checked against IGoR. A later analysis scored TCR-TCR, TCR-HLA and TCR-CMV co-occurrence with hypergeometric tests, applying a repertoire-size bias correction to TCR pairs. In a later analysis, false discovery rates were estimated by permuting HLA or CMV assignments 20 times. In a later analysis, co-occurring TCRs were grouped with DBSCAN, and TCRdist sequence similarity was added when clustering was performed within HLA-allele-positive subsets. For co-occurrence clustering, repertoires with fewer than 30,000 or more than 120,000 public chains were excluded, along with four to six repertoires with anomalous nucleotide sharing. TCRdb re-hosts the immuneACCESS table, in-frame sequences only. Its copies lack some clones; in the studies checked, an unresolved V gene accounts for under half of them, and the cause for the rest is not known. From that table come the V and J calls and clone size; the DNA was used to work out D and trimming. For this sample there are some 190,000 clones; 76% appear just once. Around 1.6% of the sample is held by the ten biggest clonotypes.

This receptor chain uses TRBV7-2 and TRBJ1-2; 7 bases in the middle match TRBD1. The material sequenced was PBMCs. The receptor was derived from a man aged 18 to 29 in good health and CMV-seronegative. The bases are TGTGCCAGCAGCTTGTCGGGACAGAATTCCTATGGCTACACCTTC. Translated, this is CASSLSGQNSYGYTF.